This is a list of T cell receptor beta chains from one sample in a study of CD8+CD57+ T cells in acquired aplastic anemia. A single record per CDR3 protein comes from TCRdb applying MiXCR to the reads. The sample consists of about 200,000 distinct CDR3 sequences, 65% of them appearing once. Sequencing was done on a sample of sorted CD4+, CD8+, or CD8+CD57+ T cells (not recorded which) from PBMCs. Receptor source: a human donor with aplastic anemia. CDR3s include the opening cysteine and the closing phenylalanine or tryptophan. Each record gives: clone size, V gene, J gene, D gene, CDR3 DNA, CDR3 protein. D genes are given only for firm matches. Clone size, where shown, is once, few, many, or a class for clones that have expanded.

clone size: -; V gene: TRBV25-1; J gene: TRBJ1-2; D gene: -; CDR3 DNA: TGTGCCAGCAGCGTACAGGGTACCTATGGCTACACCTTC; CDR3 protein: CASSVQGTYGYTF
clone size: few; V gene: TRBV20-1; J gene: TRBJ1-4; D gene: -; CDR3 DNA: TGCAGTGCTAGGGTCGTCCGGACAGATAATGAAAAACTGTTTTTT; CDR3 protein: CSARVVRTDNEKLFF
clone size: many; V gene: TRBV6-5; J gene: TRBJ1-2; D gene: TRBD1; CDR3 DNA: TGTGCCAGCAGTTACTCGATGTCAGGGGGAGACTATGGCTACACCTTC; CDR3 protein: CASSYSMSGGDYGYTF
clone size: few; V gene: TRBV10-3; J gene: TRBJ2-7; D gene: TRBD1; CDR3 DNA: TGTGCCATCAGTGCTGACAGGGGGGCCTACGAGCAGTACTTC; CDR3 protein: CAISADRGAYEQYF
clone size: -; V gene: TRBV5-1; J gene: TRBJ1-1; D gene: -; CDR3 DNA: TGCGCCAGCAGTTGGACTAGTAGGGACTACGAAGCTTTCTTT; CDR3 protein: CASSWTSRDYEAFF
clone size: -; V gene: TRBV12-3/TRBV12-4; J gene: TRBJ2-7; D gene: -; CDR3 DNA: TGTGCCAGCAGTTCTATAGGGACGGACTACGGGCAGTACTTC; CDR3 protein: CASSSIGTDYGQYF
clone size: -; V gene: TRBV10-3; J gene: TRBJ1-6; D gene: -; CDR3 DNA: TGTGCCACCCGGGACGGATATAATTCACCCCTCCACTTT; CDR3 protein: CATRDGYNSPLHF
clone size: -; V gene: TRBV10-3; J gene: TRBJ2-3; D gene: TRBD2; CDR3 DNA: TGTGCCACCCGAACCGGGACTAGCGGGGGGGGAGATACGCAGTATTTT; CDR3 protein: CATRTGTSGGGDTQYF
clone size: few; V gene: TRBV24-1; J gene: TRBJ2-7; D gene: TRBD1; CDR3 DNA: TGTGCCACCAGTGATGGGACAGGGGACGGCTACGAGCAGTACTTC; CDR3 protein: CATSDGTGDGYEQYF
clone size: few; V gene: TRBV7-2; J gene: TRBJ1-2; D gene: -; CDR3 DNA: TGTGCCAGCAGCTTCGGGGGTGGTTACTATGGCTACACCTTC; CDR3 protein: CASSFGGGYYGYTF
clone size: -; V gene: TRBV24-1; J gene: TRBJ1-4; D gene: TRBD1; CDR3 DNA: TGTGCCACCAGTGATCCCGGACAGGGGAAACTGTTTTTT; CDR3 protein: CATSDPGQGKLFF
clone size: -; V gene: TRBV19; J gene: TRBJ2-2; D gene: TRBD1; CDR3 DNA: TGTGCCAGTAGTATAGACTGGGACAGGGCCGGGGAGCTGTTTTTT; CDR3 protein: CASSIDWDRAGELFF
clone size: -; V gene: TRBV9; J gene: TRBJ2-1; D gene: TRBD2; CDR3 DNA: TGTGCCAGCAGCGAGGGGGGACTAGCGGGCTTCCTGTTCTTC; CDR3 protein: CASSEGGLAGFLFF
clone size: -; V gene: TRBV19; J gene: TRBJ1-6; D gene: -; CDR3 DNA: TGTGCCAGTAGTATCGGTACGGGAGTCCCCAATTCACCCCTCCACTTT; CDR3 protein: CASSIGTGVPNSPLHF
clone size: -; V gene: TRBV5-6; J gene: TRBJ2-1; D gene: -; CDR3 DNA: TGTGCCAGCAGCTTGAGACGCAACAATGAGCAGTTCTTC; CDR3 protein: CASSLRRNNEQFF
clone size: -; V gene: TRBV10-3; J gene: TRBJ1-1; D gene: -; CDR3 DNA: TGTGCCATCCTGGAAGATTTGAACACTGAAGCTTTCTTT; CDR3 protein: CAILEDLNTEAFF
clone size: once; V gene: TRBV12-3/TRBV12-4; J gene: TRBJ2-3; D gene: TRBD2; CDR3 DNA: TGTGCCAGCAGTTTAGGGGCGGGAGGCACAGATACGCAGTATTTT; CDR3 protein: CASSLGAGGTDTQYF
clone size: -; V gene: TRBV7-9; J gene: TRBJ1-3; D gene: -; CDR3 DNA: TGTGCCAGCAGCTGGACAGAGTCTGGAAACACCATATATTTT; CDR3 protein: CASSWTESGNTIYF
clone size: many; V gene: TRBV11-2; J gene: TRBJ2-1; D gene: -; CDR3 DNA: TGTGCCAGCAGCTTAGATTCGGCGGCTTACTCCTACAATGAGCAGTTCTTC; CDR3 protein: CASSLDSAAYSYNEQFF
clone size: -; V gene: TRBV14; J gene: TRBJ1-1; D gene: -; CDR3 DNA: TGTGCCAGCAGCCAAGATGCAGGAATGAACACTGAAGCTTTCTTT; CDR3 protein: CASSQDAGMNTEAFF
clone size: -; V gene: TRBV9; J gene: TRBJ2-1; D gene: TRBD2; CDR3 DNA: TGTGCCAGCAGCGTAGAGGTACTAGCGGGGGGTTACAATGAGCAGTTCTTC; CDR3 protein: CASSVEVLAGGYNEQFF
clone size: -; V gene: TRBV24-1; J gene: TRBJ2-1; D gene: -; CDR3 DNA: TGTACCACCAGTGATCCAAGGAATAGGGGACCCTATGAGCAGTTCTTC; CDR3 protein: CTTSDPRNRGPYEQFF
clone size: -; V gene: TRBV24-1; J gene: TRBJ1-2; D gene: TRBD1; CDR3 DNA: TGTGCCACCAGTGACGATCGGACAGGGGTCTATGGCTACACCTTC; CDR3 protein: CATSDDRTGVYGYTF
clone size: -; V gene: TRBV9; J gene: TRBJ2-5; D gene: -; CDR3 DNA: TGTGCCAGCAGCGTAGCGCGGGGAGAGACCCAGTACTTC; CDR3 protein: CASSVARGETQYF
clone size: -; V gene: TRBV2; J gene: TRBJ1-5; D gene: -; CDR3 DNA: TGTGCCAGCAGCATCGTAGGAACGAATCAGCCCCAGCATTTT; CDR3 protein: CASSIVGTNQPQHF
clone size: few; V gene: TRBV20-1; J gene: TRBJ2-1; D gene: TRBD2; CDR3 DNA: TGCAGTGCCCAAAGAGCGGGAGGGAGCTCCTACAATGAGCAGTTCTTC; CDR3 protein: CSAQRAGGSSYNEQFF
clone size: few; V gene: TRBV2; J gene: TRBJ2-2; D gene: -; CDR3 DNA: TGTGCCAGCAGTGAAATACAAACCGGGGAGCTGTTTTTT; CDR3 protein: CASSEIQTGELFF
clone size: -; V gene: TRBV19; J gene: TRBJ1-1; D gene: TRBD1; CDR3 DNA: TGTGCCAGTAGTAGACGACAGGGAAGGACTGAAGCTTTCTTT; CDR3 protein: CASSRRQGRTEAFF
clone size: many; V gene: TRBV13; J gene: TRBJ2-7; D gene: -; CDR3 DNA: TGTGCCAGCAGCGGAACCGGGACATCTAACTCCTACGAGCAGTACTTC; CDR3 protein: CASSGTGTSNSYEQYF
clone size: -; V gene: TRBV15; J gene: TRBJ2-7; D gene: TRBD1; CDR3 DNA: TGTGCCACCAGCAGAGGAGCCGGGACAGGGGATTTCTCCTACGAGCAGTACTTC; CDR3 protein: CATSRGAGTGDFSYEQYF
clone size: many; V gene: TRBV6-1; J gene: TRBJ2-2; D gene: -; CDR3 DNA: TGTGCCAGCAATGGGGGTGAGACCGGGGAGCTGTTTTTT; CDR3 protein: CASNGGETGELFF
clone size: many; V gene: TRBV12-3/TRBV12-4; J gene: TRBJ1-1; D gene: -; CDR3 DNA: TGTGCCAGCAGTTTGGGTAACACTGAAGCTTTCTTT; CDR3 protein: CASSLGNTEAFF
clone size: -; V gene: TRBV10-2; J gene: TRBJ1-2; D gene: TRBD1; CDR3 DNA: TGCGCCAGCCTAGAACAGGGGGGAAACTATGGCTACACCTTC; CDR3 protein: CASLEQGGNYGYTF
clone size: -; V gene: TRBV6-6; J gene: TRBJ2-3; D gene: -; CDR3 DNA: TGTGCCAGCAGCCGTGCGTTCGGCACAGATACGCAGTATTTT; CDR3 protein: CASSRAFGTDTQYF
clone size: many; V gene: TRBV2; J gene: TRBJ1-5; D gene: -; CDR3 DNA: TGTGCCACCCGACAGAGCAATCAGCCCCAGCATTTT; CDR3 protein: CATRQSNQPQHF
clone size: -; V gene: TRBV11-3; J gene: TRBJ1-1; D gene: -; CDR3 DNA: TGTGCCAGCAGCTTAGGATACCGAGGTGGGAGGAACACTGAAGCTTTCTTT; CDR3 protein: CASSLGYRGGRNTEAFF
clone size: few; V gene: TRBV7-9; J gene: TRBJ1-2; D gene: -; CDR3 DNA: TGTGCCGGCACCCGTGGCAGGGATGGTGGCTACACCTTC; CDR3 protein: CAGTRGRDGGYTF
clone size: -; V gene: TRBV5-1; J gene: TRBJ2-2; D gene: -; CDR3 DNA: TGCGCCAGCAGCTCGGCGGACCTTACGGCGAATGCCGGGGAGCTGTTTTTT; CDR3 protein: CASSSADLTANAGELFF
clone size: few; V gene: TRBV9; J gene: TRBJ2-7; D gene: -; CDR3 DNA: TGTGCCAGCAGCGATGACTCCTACGAGCAGTACTTC; CDR3 protein: CASSDDSYEQYF
clone size: -; V gene: TRBV2; J gene: TRBJ2-7; D gene: -; CDR3 DNA: TGTGCCAGCTCCCGGGACATCTACGAGCAGTACTTC; CDR3 protein: CASSRDIYEQYF
clone size: -; V gene: TRBV7-7; J gene: TRBJ2-1; D gene: -; CDR3 DNA: TGTGCTAGCAGCCCTGACAGAAGCTCCTACAATGAGCAGTTCTTC; CDR3 protein: CASSPDRSSYNEQFF
clone size: -; V gene: TRBV2; J gene: TRBJ2-1; D gene: -; CDR3 DNA: TGTGCCAGCAGTGAAGTTGGTTCGGTAGTCAATGAGCAGTTCTTC; CDR3 protein: CASSEVGSVVNEQFF
clone size: once; V gene: TRBV20-1; J gene: TRBJ2-7; D gene: -; CDR3 DNA: TGCAGTGGATCCGACAGGACCTACGAGCAGTACTTC; CDR3 protein: CSGSDRTYEQYF
clone size: -; V gene: TRBV3-1; J gene: TRBJ2-2; D gene: TRBD2; CDR3 DNA: TGTGCCAGCAGCCTCCCTTGGGGGCGCGCGGGGGGGGTCACCGGGGAGCTGTTTTTT; CDR3 protein: CASSLPWGRAGGVTGELFF
clone size: few; V gene: TRBV19; J gene: TRBJ2-7; D gene: -; CDR3 DNA: TGTGCCAGTAGTCCGGCAGGGAACGAGCAGTACTTC; CDR3 protein: CASSPAGNEQYF
clone size: few; V gene: TRBV7-9; J gene: TRBJ2-7; D gene: -; CDR3 DNA: TGTGCCAGCAGCTTAGGACAAGGGGTCCTCGAGCAGTACTTC; CDR3 protein: CASSLGQGVLEQYF
clone size: -; V gene: TRBV9; J gene: TRBJ2-2; D gene: -; CDR3 DNA: TGTGCCAGCAGCGTAAGGAGGGACCAAGCGAACACCGGGGAGCTGCTTTTT; CDR3 protein: CASSVRRDQANTGELLF
clone size: once; V gene: TRBV24-1; J gene: TRBJ2-7; D gene: TRBD2; CDR3 DNA: TGTGCCACCAGTGAGTCGCTAGCGGGGAGATACGAGCAGTACTTC; CDR3 protein: CATSESLAGRYEQYF